Listed below are T cell receptor beta chains from one sample, sequenced in a study of blood T cell repertoires in COVID-19. Clones were sequenced by immunoSEQ multiplex PCR, and TCRdb holds only the in-frame ones, with some missing. The sample shows over 95,000 clones, approximately 80% of them seen only once. Specimen: peripheral blood. All receptors come from a middle-aged woman with acute or convalescent COVID-19. The CDR3 runs from the conserved cysteine through the conserved F or W.

j_call,v_call,cdr3_aa
TRBJ1-2,TRBV18,CASSPSSNYGYTF
TRBJ2-2,TRBV9,CASSRTGGRSGELFF
TRBJ1-5,TRBV2,CASSEQGNQPQHF
TRBJ2-1,TRBV30,CAWTTLQSSNEQFF
TRBJ1-5,TRBV7-8,CASSFRGLQPQHF
TRBJ1-6,TRBV7-8,CASSPRGQDYNSPLHF
TRBJ1-2,TRBV19,CASSIETASYGYTF
TRBJ2-7,TRBV2,CASSRPGHVYEQYF
TRBJ1-3,TRBV7-2,CASTSRLASGNTIYF
TRBJ2-1,TRBV30,CAWSVEGAQNEQFF
TRBJ2-3,TRBV5-1,CASSSEADTQYF
TRBJ2-3,TRBV7-9,CASSPVGRNTQYF
TRBJ2-5,TRBV5-1,CASSIGDRETQYF
TRBJ2-7,TRBV15,CATSREGQGGHQYF
TRBJ1-5,TRBV3-1/TRBV3-2,CASSHRGGTNQPQHF
TRBJ2-7,TRBV19,CASSDGLGAGEQYF
TRBJ1-1,TRBV18,CASSPPTGVGTEAFF
TRBJ2-7,TRBV5-1,CASSLSSSYEQYF
TRBJ2-3,TRBV7-2,CASSLSGTDTQYF
TRBJ1-2,TRBV7-7,CASSPTPKGWVGESLSNGYTF
TRBJ1-4,TRBV11-2,CASSLRGGPTNEKLFF
TRBJ2-7,TRBV29-1,CSVLAGRTYEQYF
TRBJ1-2,TRBV7-9,CASSSVQGEDYGYTF
TRBJ1-1,TRBV2,CASSGSLPPGPNTEAFF
TRBJ1-2,TRBV3-1/TRBV3-2,CASSQVQGIYGYTF
TRBJ1-2,TRBV7-9,CASSLAGNNYGYTF
TRBJ1-4,TRBV5-4,CASSSPSPNEKLFF
TRBJ2-3,TRBV3-1/TRBV3-2,CASSQEGLAGGVYTDTQYF
TRBJ2-7,TRBV16,CASSQSRYEQYF
TRBJ1-2,TRBV30,CAWSVREYGYTF
TRBJ1-6,TRBV11-2,CASSLALQGNSPLHF
TRBJ2-3,TRBV5-6,CASRRTVVGTDTQYF
TRBJ1-3,TRBV3-1/TRBV3-2,CASSQSGSPNTIYF
TRBJ2-3,TRBV4-3,CASSQDIPPSTDTQYF
TRBJ1-2,TRBV15,CATSRHGGGLANYGYTF
TRBJ2-3,TRBV4-1,CASSQAGTSGAAGKQYF
TRBJ1-2,TRBV19,CASSTTDSLYGYTF
TRBJ1-2,TRBV25-1,CASLRSGGYGYTF
TRBJ2-1,TRBV18,CASSLTGGAYNEQFF
TRBJ1-6,TRBV7-9,CASSSRAPGDSPLHF
TRBJ2-7,TRBV6-6,CASTPPGVTEQYF